This T cell receptor beta chain appears in the sequencing data of a study of response to subunit inactivated influenza vaccine. TCRdb processed the RT-PCR reads anew with MiXCR; each CDR3 protein has one entry. The sample has some 570,000 distinct CDR3 sequences; about 11% are singletons. The CDR3 is 14 amino acids. Trimming removed 1 base at V and 5 bases at J, with 11 bases between. CDR1 and CDR2 from the germline V gene are LGHNA and YNFKEQ. This clonotype was found a few times. These data also formed part of another study, on T cells expressing NK-cell markers. In that study: The authors generated TCR beta cDNA through 5'RACE template switching with UMIs. Of the CD8+ T cell pool in more than 5 donors, roughly 1.0-7.5% was accounted for by dominant NKG2C+ clonotypes.

V usage is TRBV4-2 and J usage is TRBJ2-5, with D perhaps TRBD2 (5 bases). The receptor comes from a man aged 50 to 59 who received an inactivated influenza vaccine. The specimen comprised PBMCs from blood, sampled on the day of vaccination. The CDR3 region is CASSQVDGEETQYF. The CDR3 nucleotides are TGTGCCAGCAGCCAAGTGGATGGGGAGGAGACCCAGTACTTC.